Listed below are T cell receptor beta chains from one sample, sequenced in a study of CD8 T cells in Susac syndrome. TCRdb ran MiXCR on the immunoSEQ multiplex PCR reads and lists one entry per CDR3 protein. Of around 200,000 distinct CDR3 sequences listed, roughly 94% are singletons. The specimen was CD4+ T cells from PBMCs. The source of these receptors is a human donor with Susac syndrome. Each CDR3 is given with its conserved first and last residue. D genes are given only for firm matches. Only some rows state a clone size, as once, few, many or a class for expanded clones.

D gene,clone size,V gene,J gene,CDR3 protein,CDR3 DNA
NA,once,TRBV7-8,TRBJ1-4,CASSGGRGNEKLFF,TGTGCCAGCAGCGGGGGACGGGGGAATGAAAAACTGTTTTTT
NA,NA,TRBV21-1,TRBJ2-5,CASSKALWADRRETQYF,TGTGCCAGCAGCAAAGCGCTTTGGGCCGACAGGCGGGAGACCCAGTACTTC
NA,NA,TRBV3-1,TRBJ1-2,CASSQVGYGYTF,TGTGCCAGCAGCCAAGTCGGCTATGGCTACACCTTC
NA,NA,TRBV20-1,TRBJ2-1,CSARDFREQTNEQFF,TGCAGTGCTAGAGATTTCCGGGAGCAAACCAATGAGCAGTTCTTC
TRBD1,NA,TRBV18,TRBJ2-4,CASSSTGGADIQYF,TGTGCCAGCTCATCCACAGGGGGCGCGGACATTCAGTACTTC
NA,NA,TRBV6-4,TRBJ2-2,CASRRTNTGELFF,TGTGCCTCCAGGCGCACGAACACCGGGGAGCTGTTTTTT
NA,NA,TRBV9,TRBJ2-5,CASSVAPTGRETQYF,TGTGCCAGCAGCGTAGCGCCTACAGGGAGGGAGACCCAGTACTTC
TRBD2,once,TRBV9,TRBJ2-3,CASSTSPGTSGSTDTQYF,TGTGCCAGCAGCACCAGCCCCGGGACTAGCGGGTCCACAGATACGCAGTATTTT
NA,NA,TRBV9,TRBJ2-3,CASSSIMGGARTDTQYF,TGTGCCAGCAGCTCAATCATGGGGGGTGCCCGCACAGATACGCAGTATTTT
NA,NA,TRBV12-3/TRBV12-4,TRBJ2-2,CASSLGGSSTGELFF,TGTGCCAGCAGTTTAGGGGGGTCGAGCACCGGGGAGCTGTTTTTT
NA,NA,TRBV5-1,TRBJ1-1,CASSLDSGEAFF,TGCGCCAGCAGCTTGGACTCAGGTGAAGCTTTCTTT
NA,NA,TRBV30,TRBJ1-5,CAWSASNQPQHF,TGTGCCTGGAGTGCTTCCAATCAGCCCCAGCATTTT
NA,NA,TRBV6-5,TRBJ2-1,CASSPKGYNEQFF,TGTGCCAGCAGCCCCAAGGGTTACAATGAGCAGTTCTTC
TRBD1,NA,TRBV6-5,TRBJ1-2,CASSYRGQGFGYTF,TGTGCCAGCAGTTACAGGGGACAGGGGTTCGGCTACACCTTC
NA,NA,TRBV6-6,TRBJ2-7,CASKNPGERSYEQYF,TGTGCCAGTAAGAATCCGGGGGAGCGGAGCTACGAGCAGTACTTC
NA,NA,TRBV30,TRBJ1-5,CAWSPTTARNQPQHF,TGTGCCTGGAGTCCAACTACAGCTCGGAATCAGCCCCAGCATTTT
TRBD1,NA,TRBV11-2,TRBJ1-2,CASSQIQGARGYTF,TGTGCCAGCAGCCAAATCCAGGGGGCTCGGGGCTACACCTTC
NA,NA,TRBV10-1,TRBJ2-2,CASSSTNTGELFF,TGCGCCAGCAGTTCTACGAACACCGGGGAGCTGTTTTTT
TRBD2,NA,TRBV7-2,TRBJ2-7,CASSSVLLAGGPLSREQYF,TGTGCCAGCAGCTCCGTTTTACTAGCGGGAGGGCCGCTAAGTCGGGAGCAGTACTTC
NA,once,TRBV7-2,TRBJ2-3,CASSLMVPDTQYF,TGTGCCAGCAGCTTAATGGTCCCAGATACGCAGTATTTT
NA,NA,TRBV12-3/TRBV12-4,TRBJ1-4,CASSFTGFGEKLFF,TGTGCCAGCAGTTTCACGGGTTTCGGCGAAAAACTGTTTTTT
TRBD2,NA,TRBV5-4,TRBJ2-2,CASSPGLAGAGYTGELFF,TGTGCCAGCAGCCCGGGACTAGCGGGAGCCGGGTACACCGGGGAGCTGTTTTTT
NA,NA,TRBV29-1,TRBJ1-1,CSVVGKGTEAFF,TGCAGCGTTGTCGGAAAGGGCACTGAAGCTTTCTTT
TRBD2,NA,TRBV28,TRBJ2-7,CASSPAGTSGNKQYF,TGTGCCAGCAGCCCTGCCGGGACTAGCGGGAATAAGCAGTACTTC
TRBD2,NA,TRBV7-2,TRBJ2-3,CASSFLAGGVTDTQYF,TGTGCCAGCAGCTTCTTAGCGGGAGGGGTCACGGATACGCAGTATTTT
TRBD2,NA,TRBV5-1,TRBJ2-1,CASSSTSGSSEQFF,TGCGCCAGCAGCTCGACTAGCGGGAGCAGTGAGCAGTTCTTC
NA,NA,TRBV2,TRBJ2-3,CASSELGWSSTDTQYF,TGTGCCAGCAGTGAATTAGGTTGGTCCTCCACAGATACGCAGTATTTT
NA,NA,TRBV3-1,TRBJ2-3,CASSQRQSDTQYF,TGTGCCAGCAGCCAACGACAGTCAGATACGCAGTATTTT
TRBD2,NA,TRBV2,TRBJ2-1,CASRGHSGRGSEQFF,TGTGCCAGCAGGGGTCATAGCGGGAGAGGGAGTGAGCAGTTCTTC
NA,once,TRBV19,TRBJ2-2,CASSIPGASAGELFF,TGTGCCAGTAGTATCCCTGGAGCGTCGGCCGGGGAGCTGTTTTTT
NA,NA,TRBV7-9,TRBJ1-6,CASDLRDAENSPLHF,TGTGCCAGCGATCTCCGGGATGCGGAAAATTCACCCCTCCACTTT
TRBD1,NA,TRBV3-1,TRBJ2-1,CASSQTGASYNEQFF,TGTGCCAGCAGCCAAACAGGGGCCTCATACAATGAGCAGTTCTTC
NA,NA,TRBV14,TRBJ2-5,CASSQQRQETQYF,TGTGCCAGCAGCCAGCAGCGGCAAGAGACCCAGTACTTC
NA,NA,TRBV13,TRBJ1-1,CASSLVVENHTEAFF,TGTGCCAGCAGCTTAGTCGTCGAAAACCACACTGAAGCTTTCTTT
TRBD2,NA,TRBV20-1,TRBJ2-3,CSARGGRFSTDTQYF,TGCAGTGCTAGGGGGGGGAGGTTTAGCACAGATACGCAGTATTTT
TRBD2,NA,TRBV27,TRBJ2-3,CASSSRLANLEDTQYF,TGTGCCAGCAGTTCGCGACTAGCGAACCTCGAAGATACGCAGTATTTT